Sequencing of this T cell receptor (beta chain) was carried out in a study of vaccination effects on CD4 cells after COVID-19. Study in general: Participants were given two doses of BNT162b2 or mRNA-1273 vaccine. Findings of the study overall: In people who had recovered, most post-vaccine spike-reactive clones were new vaccine-induced clones. The study got few convalescent patients and did not collect any early post-infection timepoints.

This table comes from immunoSEQ multiplex PCR, and its TCRdb copy is limited to in-frame clones, with some not included. The sample lists around 24,000 clones; roughly three quarters were seen once. Germline V lookup: CDR1 SGHRS, CDR2 YFSETQ. The CDR3 has 15 residues. The junction had 6 bases not matched to a gene; V was cut back by 4 bases and J by 6 bases. After expansion with viral peptide pools in the ViraFEST assay, antigen-specific CD4+ T cells were sequenced. Investigators separated out CD4+ T cells once more than nine days of culture had passed. A positive SARS-CoV-2 PCR test fell between March and December 2020. Cultures had half their medium replaced with IL-2 medium on days 3 and 7. A word on this clone: Its antigen remains unknown.

The receptor was isolated from a human donor who had a prior SARS-CoV-2 infection. The chain links TRBV5-1 to TRBJ2-2; 10 positions match TRBD2. The sample here was CD4+ T cells from PBMCs cultured with SARS-CoV-2 spike peptides, taken before COVID-19 vaccination. The CDR3 loop reads CASSISGGAPGELFF. In nucleotides, the CDR3 is TGCGCCAGCAGCATAAGCGGGGGGGCCCCCGGGGAGCTGTTTTTT.